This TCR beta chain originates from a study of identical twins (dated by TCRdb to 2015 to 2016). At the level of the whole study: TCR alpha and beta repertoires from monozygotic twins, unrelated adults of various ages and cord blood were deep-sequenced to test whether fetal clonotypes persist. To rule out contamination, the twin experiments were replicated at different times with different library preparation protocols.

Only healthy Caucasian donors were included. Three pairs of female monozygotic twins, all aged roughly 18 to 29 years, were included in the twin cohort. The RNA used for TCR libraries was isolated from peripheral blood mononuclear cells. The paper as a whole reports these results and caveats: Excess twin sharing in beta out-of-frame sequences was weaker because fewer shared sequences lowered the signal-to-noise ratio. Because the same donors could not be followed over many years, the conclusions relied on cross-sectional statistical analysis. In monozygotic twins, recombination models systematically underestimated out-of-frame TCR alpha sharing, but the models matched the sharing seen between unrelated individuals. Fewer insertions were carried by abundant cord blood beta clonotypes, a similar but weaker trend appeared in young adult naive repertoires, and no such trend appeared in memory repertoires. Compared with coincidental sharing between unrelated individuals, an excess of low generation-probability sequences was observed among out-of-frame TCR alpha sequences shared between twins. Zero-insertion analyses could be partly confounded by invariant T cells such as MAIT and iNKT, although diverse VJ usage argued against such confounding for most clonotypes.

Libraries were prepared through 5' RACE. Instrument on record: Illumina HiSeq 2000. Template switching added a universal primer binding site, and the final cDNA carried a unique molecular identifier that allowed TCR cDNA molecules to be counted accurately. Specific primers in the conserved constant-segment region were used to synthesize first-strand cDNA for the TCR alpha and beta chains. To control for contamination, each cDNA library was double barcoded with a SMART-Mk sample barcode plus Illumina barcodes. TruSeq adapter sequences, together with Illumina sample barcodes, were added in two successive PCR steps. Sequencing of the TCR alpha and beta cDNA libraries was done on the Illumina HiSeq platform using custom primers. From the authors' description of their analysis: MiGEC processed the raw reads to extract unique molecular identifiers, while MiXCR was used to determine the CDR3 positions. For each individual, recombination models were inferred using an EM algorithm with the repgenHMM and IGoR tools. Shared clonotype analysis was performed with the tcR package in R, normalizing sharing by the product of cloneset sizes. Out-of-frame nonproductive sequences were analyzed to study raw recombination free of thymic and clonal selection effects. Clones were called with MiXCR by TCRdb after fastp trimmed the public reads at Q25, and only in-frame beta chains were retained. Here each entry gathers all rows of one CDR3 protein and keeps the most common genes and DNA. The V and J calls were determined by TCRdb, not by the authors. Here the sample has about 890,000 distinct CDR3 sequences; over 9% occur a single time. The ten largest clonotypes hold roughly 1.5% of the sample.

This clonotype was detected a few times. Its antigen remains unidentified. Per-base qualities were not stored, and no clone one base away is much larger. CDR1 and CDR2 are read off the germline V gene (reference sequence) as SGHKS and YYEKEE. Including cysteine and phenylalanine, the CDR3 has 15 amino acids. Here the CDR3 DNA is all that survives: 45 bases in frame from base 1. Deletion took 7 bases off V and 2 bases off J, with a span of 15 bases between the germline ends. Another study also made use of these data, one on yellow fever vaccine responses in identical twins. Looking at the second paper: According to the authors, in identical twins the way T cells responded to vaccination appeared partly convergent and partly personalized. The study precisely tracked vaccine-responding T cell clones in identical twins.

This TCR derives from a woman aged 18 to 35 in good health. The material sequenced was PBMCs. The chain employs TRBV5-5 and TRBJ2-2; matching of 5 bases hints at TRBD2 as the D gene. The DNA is TGTGCCAGCTGGAGAGCGGAACCTAACACCGGGGAGCTGTTTTTT. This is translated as CASWRAEPNTGELFF.